A single sample gave rise to the 16 T cell receptor beta chains below, sequenced in a study of OX40 agonist ivuxolimab in advanced cancers. Here immunoSEQ multiplex PCR was the method, and the copy in TCRdb shows in-frame clones only, minus some. The sample lists approximately 94,000 clones, roughly 90% occurring once. The material was CD4+ or CD8+ T cells sorted from blood, obtained in a trial of the OX40 agonist ivuxolimab. The receptors come from an adult with an advanced solid tumor such as melanoma, head and neck, liver or kidney cancer.

The CDR3 region is CASSTGANTEAFF. As DNA, the CDR3 is TGTGCCAGCAGTACAGGGGCGAACACTGAAGCTTTCTTT. The V gene is TRBV27, the J gene TRBJ1-1; TRBD1 matches at 7 bases. Germline CDR1 MNHEY, CDR2 SMNVEV (reference sequence). The CDR3 sequence is 13 residues long. V lost 5 bases to trimming and J lost 1 base; unmatched junction nucleotides: 1.

V and J are TRBV11-2 and TRBJ2-2, with D tentatively TRBD1 or TRBD2 (5 bases each). Looked up from germline, CDR1 is SGHAT and CDR2 is FQNNGV. This CDR3 has 16 amino acids. V dropped 5 bases and J dropped 0 bases, with 13 bases sitting between them. CDR3 residues: CASSGPGRTNTGELFF. The CDR3 DNA sequence: TGTGCCAGCAGCGGCCCGGGACGGACGAACACCGGGGAGCTGTTTTTT.

In this sample, this clone turned up a few times. The chain links TRBV15 to TRBJ1-1, with D uncertain. CDR1 LNHNV and CDR2 YYDKDF come from the germline V gene (reference sequence). The length of the CDR3 is 12 residues. V dropped 8 bases and J dropped 3 bases, with 10 bases sitting between them. The CDR3 DNA is TGTGCCACCGGCATGGGTTACACTGAAGCTTTCTTT. Translating it yields CATGMGYTEAFF. The full variable domain, with the rest looked up from reference TRBV15 and TRBJ1-1, is DAMVIQNPRYQVTQFGKPVTLSCSQTLNHNVMYWYQQKSSQAPKLLFHYYDKDFNNEADTPDNFQSRRPNTSFCFLDIRSPGLGDTAMYLCATGMGYTEAFFGQGTRLTVV.

This clone was observed once. The chain has TRBV19 and TRBJ1-4; no reliable D call. The CDR3 totals 14 residues. Trimming shortened V by 5 bases and J by 6 bases, and 13 bases separated the two germline ends. Germline loops: CDR1 LNHDA, CDR2 SQIVND (reference sequence). The CDR3 nucleotides read TGTGCCAGTAGTCCCCCCCGGGGAGATGAAAAACTGTTTTTT. The encoded protein is CASSPPRGDEKLFF.

The chain couples TRBV27 to TRBJ2-5; a possible D gene is TRBD2 (6 bases). The CDR3 has 13 residues. Germline V gene sequence: CDR1 MNHEY, CDR2 SMNVEV (reference sequence). V lost 3 bases to trimming and J lost 5 bases, with 10 bases between them. Here the CDR3 DNA reads TGTGCCAGCAGTTTCGGGGGTTACGAGACCCAGTACTTC. This translates into CASSFGGYETQYF.

This clone was observed a handful of times. The chain joins TRBV6-6 to TRBJ2-5, with 8 bases fitting TRBD2. Trimming cost V 5 bases and J 3 bases; bases outside gene matches: 2. The CDR3 totals 13 residues. Germline-derived CDR1 and CDR2 are MNHNY and SVGAGI (reference sequence). In DNA form, the CDR3 reads TGTGCCAGCAGTAAAGCGGGGGAAGAGACCCAGTACTTC. Its translation is CASSKAGEETQYF.

The chain combines TRBV9 with TRBJ2-7, with D possibly matching TRBD1 (5 bases). CDR1 is SGDLS and CDR2 is YYNGEE in the germline V gene. Trimming cost V 4 bases and J 2 bases, with 10 bases left between them. The CDR3 has 13 amino acids. The CDR3 here is CASSPGFPYEQYF. The CDR3 DNA reads TGTGCCAGCAGCCCAGGGTTCCCCTACGAGCAGTACTTC.

The chain recombines TRBV6-5 with TRBJ2-5, with 9 bases fitting TRBD1. J lost 2 bases, V lost 5 bases, and 6 bases had no gene match. This CDR3 has 15 residues. Germline assignment: CDR1 MNHEY and CDR2 SVGAGI. The CDR3 spells CASSTLGQGQETQYF. DNA for the CDR3: TGTGCCAGCAGTACCTTGGGACAGGGACAAGAGACCCAGTACTTC.

The chain carries TRBV13 and TRBJ2-7, with 7 bases that match TRBD2. Looked up from germline, CDR1 is PRHDT and CDR2 is FYEKMQ (reference sequence). The CDR3 runs 14 residues. The V and J ends lost 5 bases and 7 bases, in that order; junction bases with no gene match: 11. Here the CDR3 DNA reads TGTGCCAGCAGCCCCGGACTAGAACCTAAGGAGCAGTACTTC. Its translation is CASSPGLEPKEQYF.

This clone came up once. The chain recombines TRBV13 with TRBJ1-2, with a weak D call TRBD1 (5 bases). Germline values: CDR1 PRHDT, CDR2 FYEKMQ (reference sequence). Trimming took off 4 bases at V and 8 bases at J, with 14 bases between the two ends. The length of the CDR3 is 13 residues. The CDR3 spells CASSSRASGGYTF. CDR3 bases: TGTGCCAGCAGCTCCAGGGCGTCCGGGGGCTACACCTTC. The full variable domain, completed using reference TRBV13 and TRBJ1-2, is AAGVIQSPRHLIKEKRETATLKCYPIPRHDTVYWYQQGPGQDPQFLISFYEKMQSDKGSIPDRFSAQQFSDYHSELNMSSLELGDSALYFCASSSRASGGYTFGSGTRLTVV.

This clone has just one count. The chain uses TRBV7-2 and TRBJ2-3; D tentatively reads TRBD1 or TRBD2 (5 bases each). Trimming removed 2 bases from V and 3 bases from J, with 6 bases in between. CDR1 and CDR2 (germline): SGHTA, FQGNSA. The length of the CDR3 is 13 residues. The CDR3 nucleotides read TGTGCCAGCAGCTTATGGGGGACAGATACGCAGTATTTT. The encoded protein is CASSLWGTDTQYF. Variable domain in full (rest from reference TRBV7-2 and TRBJ2-3): GAGVSQSPSNKVTEKGKDVELRCDPISGHTALYWYRQSLGQGLEFLIYFQGNSAPDKSGLPSDRFSAERTGGSVSTLTIQRTQQEDSAVYLCASSLWGTDTQYFGPGTRLTVL.

The rearrangement uses TRBV19 and TRBJ2-5; D not resolved. V lost 6 bases, J lost 3 bases, and 5 bases lay in between. The CDR3 consists of 11 residues. Per the germline V gene, CDR1 is LNHDA and CDR2 is SQIVND (reference sequence). CDR3 region: CASRVEETQYF. In nucleotides, the CDR3 is TGTGCCAGTAGAGTGGAAGAGACCCAGTACTTC.

For the CDR3, the DNA is TGTGCCAGCAGCGTCCGGGACAGGTGGAATGAGCAGTTCTTC. Encoded protein: CASSVRDRWNEQFF. The chain is built from TRBV6-5 and TRBJ2-1; 8 bases match TRBD1. Trimming cost V 6 bases and J 7 bases; bases outside gene matches: 8. The V gene's germline CDR1 is MNHEY and CDR2 SVGAGI. This CDR3 spans 14 amino acids.

In its sample, this clone ranks as medium-sized. The CDR3 nucleotides are TGCGCCAGCAGCCCAGTAAACACCGGGGAGCTGTTTTTT. Encoded protein: CASSPVNTGELFF. The chain links TRBV4-1 to TRBJ2-2, with D unclear. CDR3 length: 13 amino acids. CDR1 and CDR2 from the germline V gene are MGHRA and YSYEKL. Deletions cut 4 bases from V and 2 bases from J, with 5 bases between.

V gene TRBV25-1 combines with J gene TRBJ2-5; tentatively, D is TRBD1 (5 bases). Looked up from germline, CDR1 is MGHDK and CDR2 is SYGVNS. This CDR3 is built from 15 residues. V was cut by 1 base and J by 5 bases, with 14 bases left in between. The CDR3 sequence is CASSESAGSSETQYF. The CDR3, as DNA: TGTGCCAGCAGTGAATCCGCAGGGTCCAGTGAGACCCAGTACTTC.

This CDR3 reads CASSLFAGNEKLFF. Here the CDR3 DNA reads TGTGCCAGCAGCTTGTTCGCGGGTAATGAAAAACTGTTTTTT. The chain uses TRBV5-5 and TRBJ1-4; D ambiguous. Trimming left V 1 base short and J 4 bases short, with 8 bases between. Germline lookup yields CDR1 SGHKS and CDR2 YYEKEE (reference sequence). This CDR3 has 14 residues.